Each of the 25 T cell receptor beta chains below was sequenced from the same sample in a study of blood T cell repertoires in COVID-19. Clones were read by immunoSEQ multiplex PCR, and TCRdb kept only the in-frame ones, dropping some. The data show about 130,000 clones, with approximately 80% seen just once and about 12% held by the top ten. The sequenced sample consisted of peripheral blood. The origin of the receptors is a man aged 60-69 years with acute or convalescent COVID-19.

The chain is built from TRBV30 and TRBJ1-1; D uncertain. Germline values: CDR1 GTSNPN, CDR2 SVGIG (reference sequence). Trimming took 2 bases from V and 2 from J, leaving 12 bases between them. The CDR3 covers 14 residues. The DNA for the CDR3 is TGTGCCTGGAGTTGGTGGGCCGCAAACACTGAAGCTTTCTTT. Its translation is CAWSWWAANTEAFF.

J is TRBJ2-2 and V is TRBV4-1, with D unresolved. Germline V gene sequence: CDR1 MGHRA, CDR2 YSYEKL. Between the trimmed V and J ends, which lost 3 bases and 0 bases, there was a span of 5 bases. This CDR3 spans 14 amino acids. The CDR3 protein is CASSHGANTGELFF. CDR3 bases: TGCGCCAGCAGCCACGGAGCGAACACCGGGGAGCTGTTTTTT.

The chain combines TRBV10-1 with TRBJ1-2, with D perhaps TRBD1 (5 bases). The CDR3 is 13 residues long. The V end was cut by 2 bases, the J end by 2 bases, with 6 bases between. Germline V gene lookup returns CDR1 WNHNN and CDR2 SYGVQD (reference sequence). CDR3 region: CASSEDRNYGYTF. CDR3 bases: TGCGCCAGCAGTGAGGACAGAAACTATGGCTACACCTTC.

The chain is built from TRBV4-1 and TRBJ1-4; TRBD1 agrees at 7 bases. Germline CDR1 reads MGHRA; CDR2 reads YSYEKL. V lost 1 base and J lost 7; bases outside the gene matches: 9. CDR3 length: 16 residues. The CDR3 DNA sequence: TGCGCCAGCAGCCAAGTCGAAGGGCAGGGGGGTGAAAAACTGTTTTTT. Its protein product is CASSQVEGQGGEKLFF.

The chain carries TRBV9 and TRBJ2-7; TRBD2 is a possible D gene (6 bases). Trimming took 3 bases from V and 4 from J, leaving 14 bases between them. The CDR3 runs 14 residues. Germline CDR1 SGDLS, CDR2 YYNGEE. The CDR3 protein is CASSGTLGGYEQYF. DNA for the CDR3: TGTGCCAGCAGCGGTACCCTGGGAGGATACGAGCAGTACTTC. Looking up the rest from reference TRBV9 and TRBJ2-7 gives the full variable domain: DSGVTQTPKHLITATGQRVTLRCSPRSGDLSVYWYQQSLDQGLQFLIQYYNGEERAKGNILERFSAQQFPDLHSELNLSSLELGDSALYFCASSGTLGGYEQYFGPGTRLTVT.

The genes are TRBV29-1 and TRBJ1-2, with 10 bases that match TRBD1. J lost 8 bases, V lost 7 bases, and 10 bases had no gene match. There are 13 residues in the CDR3. Looked up from germline, CDR1 is SQVTM and CDR2 is ANQGSEA. The CDR3 loop is CSAPGTGAIGYTF. The DNA of the CDR3 is TGCAGCGCCCCAGGGACAGGGGCCATAGGCTACACCTTC.

This chain uses TRBV9 with TRBJ1-3; TRBD1 matches at 8 bases. The J segment lost 4 bases and the V segment lost 6 bases, leaving 9 bases of the junction unmatched. The CDR3 is made up of 15 amino acids. Germline CDR1 and CDR2: SGDLS and YYNGEE. CDR3 DNA sequence: TGTGCCAGCACAAGAACAGGGGGTCGCGGAAACACCATATATTTT. This sequence encodes CASTRTGGRGNTIYF.

This clone was recorded at least ten times. As DNA, the CDR3 is TGTGCCAGCAGTTTCAGCGGGGGGCGTCGATCCTACGAGCAGTACTTC. It encodes CASSFSGGRRSYEQYF. The chain has TRBV28 and TRBJ2-7; 9 bases line up with TRBD2. Germline trimming cut 3 bases from V and 1 base from J; bases unmatched to any gene: 7. Germline values: CDR1 MDHEN, CDR2 SYDVKM. The CDR3 sequence is 16 residues long.

The CDR3 coding sequence is TGTGCCACCAGTGATTCCCCCACAGGAAACACCATATATTTT. Translation: CATSDSPTGNTIYF. This chain links TRBV24-1 with TRBJ1-3; D unresolved. The V and J ends lost 2 bases and 4 bases respectively, with 8 bases between them. The CDR3 is 14 amino acids. Per the germline V gene, CDR1 is KGHDR and CDR2 is SFDVKD.

This chain uses TRBV4-2 with TRBJ1-1; 8 nucleotides agree with TRBD1. After removal of 4 bases from V and 5 bases from J, the junction contained 15 bases not matched to a gene. The CDR3 loop spans 17 amino acids. CDR1 is LGHNA, CDR2 YNFKEQ, per germline. The CDR3 loop reads CASSRSSAGQALTEAFF. CDR3 DNA sequence: TGTGCCAGCAGCCGAAGCTCAGCGGGACAGGCCCTGACTGAAGCTTTCTTT.

The chain employs TRBV10-2 and TRBJ2-7; 8 bases are shared with TRBD1. Germline V lookup: CDR1 WSHSY, CDR2 SAAADI. Losses at the gene ends were 3 bases for V and 7 bases for J; bases not matched to a gene: 11. CDR3 size: 15 residues. DNA of the CDR3: TGCGCCAGCAGTGATCCCACAGGGGGGAAATGGGAGCAGTACTTC. Translation: CASSDPTGGKWEQYF.

The chain uses TRBV5-1 and TRBJ2-7; 10 bases fit TRBD1. The CDR3 extends over 17 amino acids. Germline CDR1 is SGHRS and CDR2 is YFSETQ. V lost 2 bases and J lost 5; bases outside the gene matches: 13. The CDR3 here is CASSLAGTGVVYNEQYF. The CDR3 nucleotides are TGCGCCAGCAGCTTAGCCGGGACAGGGGTAGTTTACAACGAGCAGTACTTC.

In its sample, this clone was seen a few times. V and J are TRBV6-5 and TRBJ2-5; tentatively, D is TRBD1 (5 bases). There are 13 residues in the CDR3. With 8 bases removed from V and 1 base from J, the gap between germline ends came to 11 bases. Germline CDR1 is MNHEY and CDR2 is SVGAGI. CDR3: CASQKGLQETQYF. The CDR3 DNA is TGTGCCAGCCAGAAGGGGCTCCAAGAGACCCAGTACTTC.

This clone has only a few counts. The chain carries TRBV2 and TRBJ2-2, with D maybe TRBD1 (5 bases). This CDR3 has 15 amino acids. Looked up from germline, CDR1 is SNHLY and CDR2 is FYNNEI. With 7 bases removed from V and 4 bases from J, the gap between germline ends came to 16 bases. CDR3 DNA sequence: TGTGCCAGCAAGAGAGACAGTCTTTCCACCGGGGAGCTGTTTTTT. It codes for CASKRDSLSTGELFF.

The table lists this clone with many counts. CDR3 in amino acids: CASSTGTGRAQYF. The CDR3 nucleotides read TGTGCCAGTAGTACCGGGACAGGGCGGGCGCAGTATTTT. The rearrangement links TRBV19 to TRBJ2-3, with 9 nucleotides matching TRBD1. The ends lost 4 bases at V and 10 bases at J; junction bases unmatched: 6. Germline V gene data show CDR1 as LNHDA and CDR2 as SQIVND (reference sequence). The CDR3 is 13 residues long. Together with reference TRBV19 and TRBJ2-3, the CDR3 gives the full variable domain: DGGITQSPKYLFRKEGQNVTLSCEQNLNHDAMYWYRQDPGQGLRLIYYSQIVNDFQKGDIAEGYSVSREKKESFPLTVTSAQKNPTAFYLCASSTGTGRAQYFGPGTRLTVL.

This chain connects TRBV19 to TRBJ1-1; 8 nucleotides line up with TRBD1. Germline V gene sequence: CDR1 LNHDA, CDR2 SQIVND (reference sequence). With 8 bases clipped from V and 2 bases from J, the junction kept 13 bases outside the gene matches. The CDR3 has 16 residues. The CDR3 DNA sequence: TGTGCCAGTCGCCCCGGGTGGGACAGGTCAAACACTGAAGCTTTCTTT. Translated, it gives CASRPGWDRSNTEAFF.

The chain recombines TRBV28 with TRBJ1-2; 9 bases map to TRBD1. The CDR3 totals 13 residues. The J segment lost 5 bases and the V segment lost 6 bases, leaving 4 bases of the junction unmatched. Germline-derived CDR1 and CDR2 are MDHEN and SYDVKM. CDR3 residues: CASSTGQGYGYTF. DNA for the CDR3: TGTGCCAGCAGCACGGGACAGGGATATGGCTACACCTTC.

The CDR3 DNA reads TGTGCCAGCAGCCCCAGGGTGGGGAACACCGGGGAGCTGTTTTTT. It is translated as CASSPRVGNTGELFF. V and J are TRBV9 and TRBJ2-2, with a possible D match to TRBD1 (5 bases). The V gene's germline CDR1 is SGDLS and CDR2 YYNGEE. The CDR3 totals 15 residues. V lost 4 bases to trimming and J lost 1 base, with 11 bases between them.

Comment on this clone: Other DNA sequences in this sample translate to the same CDR3. The chain links TRBV29-1 to TRBJ2-3; 10 nucleotides line up with TRBD2. This CDR3 has 13 amino acids. Trimming at V came to 4 bases and at J to 3 bases, leaving 1 base not matched to a gene. In germline, CDR1 is SQVTM, CDR2 ANQGSEA. CDR3 DNA: TGCAGCGTTGGGACTAGCGGTACAGATACGCAGTATTTT. Its translation is CSVGTSGTDTQYF.

This clone was recorded once. The rearrangement joins TRBV6-5 to TRBJ1-4; maybe TRBD1 (5 bases). V was shortened by 2 bases and J by 11 bases, with 12 bases between the two germline ends. This CDR3 spans 13 amino acids. Per the germline V gene, CDR1 is MNHEY and CDR2 is SVGAGI. The CDR3 is CASSYGGVQKLFF. For the CDR3, the DNA is TGTGCCAGCAGTTACGGAGGGGTTCAGAAACTGTTTTTT.

The chain recombines TRBV5-1 with TRBJ2-7; TRBD2 matches at 8 bases. Germline assignment: CDR1 SGHRS and CDR2 YFSETQ. V was clipped by 7 bases and J by 3 bases; unmatched bases: 18. This CDR3 has 17 amino acids. This CDR3 reads CASSRTLEVAGSYEQYF. As DNA, the CDR3 is TGCGCCAGCTCCCGCACTCTAGAGGTAGCGGGGAGCTACGAGCAGTACTTC.

Here the CDR3 DNA reads TGTGCCAGCAGTTTAGTAACGGGAAACACTGAAGCTTTCTTT. Its translation: CASSLVTGNTEAFF. The chain joins TRBV28 to TRBJ1-1, with no clear D. The V end was cut by 2 bases, the J end by 2 bases, with 9 bases between. The CDR3 has 14 amino acids. The germline V gene has CDR1 MDHEN and CDR2 SYDVKM. The full variable domain, in which reference TRBV28 and TRBJ1-1 provide the parts outside the CDR3, is DVKVTQSSRYLVKRTGEKVFLECVQDMDHENMFWYRQDPGLGLRLIYFSYDVKMKEKGDIPEGYSVSREKKERFSLILESASTNQTSMYLCASSLVTGNTEAFFGQGTRLTVV.

This chain uses TRBV28 with TRBJ1-2, with a tentative D call TRBD1 (5 bases). Germline CDR1 and CDR2: MDHEN and SYDVKM. This CDR3 is built from 13 residues. The V and J ends lost 3 bases and 5 bases respectively, with 10 bases between them. The CDR3 loop is CASSFGGGYGYTF. The CDR3 DNA follows: TGTGCCAGCAGTTTCGGGGGGGGATATGGCTACACCTTC.

The chain links TRBV5-5 to TRBJ1-5, with no clear D. V shed 3 bases and J shed 1 base, with 8 bases lying between them. The CDR3 is 14 residues long. Per germline, CDR1 SGHKS and CDR2 YYEKEE (reference sequence). This chain's CDR3 is CASSSGSSNQPQHF. CDR3 DNA: TGTGCCAGCAGCTCGGGGTCGAGCAATCAGCCCCAGCATTTT.

The chain couples TRBV7-8 to TRBJ2-1; 7 bases are a match to TRBD2. The length of the CDR3 is 16 residues. V lost 0 bases to trimming and J lost 3 bases; unmatched junction nucleotides: 5. CDR1 and CDR2 (germline): SGHVS, FQNEAQ. CDR3 region: CASSLASPSGYNEQFF. The CDR3 DNA sequence: TGTGCCAGCAGCTTAGCGTCGCCTAGCGGCTACAATGAGCAGTTCTTC.